This section outlines one TCR beta chain sequence together with its context. Study processing details: The assay estimated nucleated cells by amplifying reference gene primers. Generated by immunoSEQ multiplex PCR, the TCRdb table keeps only in-frame clones and is missing some. D and trimming come from the DNA, and the V and J calls and clone size come from that table. The data show more than 110,000 clones, approximately 87% seen once. This record belongs to a study of blood T cell repertoires in COVID-19. V was trimmed by 0 bases and J by 4 bases, leaving 9 bases between them. The CDR3 has 14 residues. The V gene's germline CDR1 is SGHTA and CDR2 FQGNSA.

The J gene is TRBJ1-2, the V gene TRBV7-2; D remains ambiguous. Material: peripheral blood. The receptor comes from a human donor in a cohort sampled during active COVID-19. Written as DNA, the CDR3 is TGTGCCAGCAGCTTAGCGGTCGACTCCTATGGCTACACCTTC. This encodes CASSLAVDSYGYTF.